These 20 T cell receptor beta chains came from one sample sequenced in a study of human T cells and chemical hapten exposure. The authors' total RNA extraction used unfractionated whole blood. Via MiXCR, TCRdb re-called the 5' RACE reads, giving one row per CDR3 protein. The profile shows 150,000 or so distinct CDR3 sequences, 3.5% to 5% of them singletons. These receptors originate from a female donor in good health.

There are a few counts of this clonotype. The chain uses TRBV7-3 and TRBJ2-3; D possibly uses TRBD1 or TRBD2 (6 bases each). This CDR3 comprises 15 residues. In germline, CDR1 is SGHTA, CDR2 FQGTGA. Trimming stripped 2 bases from V and 4 bases from J, with 13 bases between. The CDR3 loop is CASSLSGGVADTQYF. The CDR3 DNA reads as TGTGCCAGCAGCTTATCCGGGGGCGTGGCAGATACGCAGTATTTT.

A few counts support this clonotype. A much larger clone sits a single nucleotide away, making a read error possible. This chain uses TRBV20-1 with TRBJ2-1, with 9 positions matching TRBD2. This CDR3 is 14 amino acids long. The ends lost 4 bases at V and 12 bases at J; junction bases unmatched: 13. Germline V gene lookup returns CDR1 DFQATT and CDR2 SNEGSKA (reference sequence). DNA of the CDR3: TGCAGTGCTAAATTTGCGGGGGGGCACGACAGGCAGTTCTTC. This sequence encodes CSAKFAGGHDRQFF.

This clonotype was observed at least ten times. The V call is TRBV12-3 or TRBV12-4, the J call TRBJ1-3; D is possibly TRBD1 (5 bases). The V gene lost 5 bases and the J gene lost 3 bases, with 14 bases spanning the gap. The CDR3 runs to 15 residues. CDR3 in amino acids: CASSGWTSGGNTIYF. CDR3 sequence (DNA): TGTGCCAGCAGTGGCTGGACAAGTGGTGGAAACACCATATATTTT.

This clonotype was observed many times. The junction departs from the called germline gene at one end, perhaps through a read error. This chain connects TRBV7-7 to TRBJ2-3; D call uncertain. This CDR3 has 14 amino acids. Germline V lookup: CDR1 SSHAT, CDR2 FNYEAQ (reference sequence). This CDR3 reads CASSLLSSTDTQYF. In DNA, the CDR3 is TGTGCTAGCAGCTTACTCAGTAGCACAGATACGCAGTATTTT.

The chain combines TRBV7-2 with TRBJ1-5, with D uncertain. Trimming removed 5 bases from V and 1 base from J, with 15 bases in between. The CDR3 consists of 16 residues. CDR1 and CDR2 (germline): SGHTA, FQGNSA. CDR3 protein: CASSPPGKRSNQPQHF. DNA for the CDR3: TGTGCCAGCAGCCCGCCTGGTAAGCGGAGCAATCAGCCCCAGCATTTT.

This clonotype was recorded at least ten times. The chain combines TRBV7-2 with TRBJ2-2; D is uncertain. This CDR3 is 13 amino acids long. Trimming took off 5 bases at V and 7 bases at J, with 11 bases between the two ends. In germline, CDR1 is SGHTA, CDR2 FQGNSA. This CDR3 is CASSQRIHGELFF. The CDR3 region has the DNA TGTGCCAGCAGCCAAAGGATCCACGGGGAGCTGTTTTTT. The full variable domain, rest sourced from reference TRBV7-2 and TRBJ2-2, is GAGVSQSPSNKVTEKGKDVELRCDPISGHTALYWYRQSLGQGLEFLIYFQGNSAPDKSGLPSDRFSAERTGGSVSTLTIQRTQQEDSAVYLCASSQRIHGELFFGEGSRLTVL.

This clonotype was detected ten times or more. CDR3: CASSQGGIEQFF. The CDR3 DNA is TGCGCCAGCAGCCAAGGAGGGATAGAGCAGTTCTTC. The chain links TRBV4-3 to TRBJ2-1; D possibly corresponds to TRBD2 (5 bases). This CDR3 is 12 amino acids long. Germline CDR1 is LGHNA and CDR2 is YSLEER. With 1 base removed from V and 10 bases from J, the gap between germline ends came to 8 bases.

The CDR3 sequence is CASSFRDRGNQPQHF. In DNA form, the CDR3 reads TGTGCCAGCAGTTTTCGGGACAGGGGCAATCAGCCCCAGCATTTT. V is TRBV28 and J is TRBJ1-5, with TRBD1 matching 9 bases. V trimming: 3 bases; J trimming: 2 bases; junction bases outside the gene matches: 2. This CDR3 region has 15 residues. Per the germline V gene, CDR1 is MDHEN and CDR2 is SYDVKM.

With regard to this clonotype: This clone may be a read error of a much larger clone one base away. The chain carries TRBV7-2 and TRBJ1-2; no clear D. The V end lost 1 base, the J end lost 1 base, and 7 bases lay between the germline ends. This CDR3 has 14 amino acids. The germline CDR1 and CDR2 sequences are SGHTA and FQGNSA. The CDR3, as DNA: TGTGCCAGCAGCTTAGGCACAGTTAACTATGGCTACACCTTC. Its protein is CASSLGTVNYGYTF. Full variable domain (rest looked up from reference TRBV7-2 and TRBJ1-2): GAGVSQSPSNKVTEKGKDVELRCDPISGHTALYWYRQSLGQGLEFLIYFQGNSAPDKSGLPSDRFSAERTGGSVSTLTIQRTQQEDSAVYLCASSLGTVNYGYTFGSGTRLTVV.

This clonotype was counted a few times. V usage is TRBV19 and J usage is TRBJ1-2; D gene uncertain. The germline gives CDR1 LNHDA, CDR2 SQIVND (reference sequence). Trimming shortened V by 7 bases and J by 4 bases, and 10 bases separated the two germline ends. CDR3 length: 12 residues. As DNA, the CDR3 is TGTGCCAGTATGGGCTGGGGCTATGGCTACACCTTC. Translating gives CASMGWGYGYTF.

There are a few counts of this clonotype. One end of the junction is discordant with germline, which a read error may explain. This sequence joins TRBV7-9 and TRBJ2-7, with a possible D match to TRBD1 (7 bases). The CDR3 totals 16 residues. Germline CDR1 is SEHNR and CDR2 is FQNEAQ (reference sequence). The CDR3 is CASSSPQGRDSDEQYF. The CDR3 DNA is TGTGCCAGCAGCTCCCCACAGGGGCGGGACTCCGACGAGCAGTACTTC.

This clonotype has only one observation. The final CDR3 position lacks the conserved phenylalanine or tryptophan, pointing to a likely read error. This sequence joins TRBV12-3 or TRBV12-4 and TRBJ2-4; maybe TRBD1 (6 bases). This CDR3 has 16 residues. The ends were cut back, 3 bases at V and 1 base at J, with 13 bases in the middle. CDR3 DNA: TGTGCCAGCAGTTTTTCGTCCACAGGGGCCAAAAACATTCAGTACTTA. It is translated as CASSFSSTGAKNIQYL.

The CDR3 sequence: CATRLAGWTGELFF. CDR3 DNA: TGTGCCACGAGACTAGCGGGATGGACCGGGGAGCTGTTTTTT. This chain uses TRBV11-2 with TRBJ2-2, with TRBD2 identical over 11 bases. The CDR3 is made up of 14 amino acids. From germline, CDR1 is SGHAT and CDR2 FQNNGV. Trimming at V came to 10 bases and at J to 5 bases, leaving 6 bases not matched to a gene.

This clonotype was detected many times. This chain connects TRBV7-8 to TRBJ2-3; possible D gene TRBD1, 5 bases. V lost 0 bases and J 2 bases, leaving 12 bases between the germline ends. Germline CDR1 is SGHVS and CDR2 is FQNEAQ. This CDR3 region has 16 residues. The CDR3 region is CASSLAEGGATDTQYF. DNA of the CDR3: TGTGCCAGCAGCTTAGCGGAAGGTGGGGCCACAGATACGCAGTATTTT.

This clonotype was detected many times. The chain is built from TRBV7-2 and TRBJ2-1; D is perhaps TRBD1 (6 bases). Germline assignment: CDR1 SGHTA and CDR2 FQGNSA. Trimming pared 3 bases from V and 9 bases from J, leaving 15 bases between. This CDR3 region has 14 residues. The CDR3 region is CASSFTSGAGEQFF. CDR3 DNA sequence: TGTGCCAGCAGCTTTACGTCAGGGGCGGGTGAGCAGTTCTTC.

There are many counts of this clonotype. The chain employs TRBV10-3 and TRBJ2-7; 10 bases are a match to TRBD2. V gave up 7 bases and J gave up 2 bases; unmatched junction bases: 11. Per germline, CDR1 ENHRY and CDR2 SYGVKD. CDR3 length equals 16 residues. The CDR3 region is CAITGYVTSGAYEQYF. The DNA for the CDR3 is TGTGCCATCACCGGTTACGTTACTAGCGGGGCCTACGAGCAGTACTTC.

Ten or more counts support this clonotype. The rearrangement uses TRBV2 and TRBJ1-4; TRBD1 is a possible D gene (5 bases). Looked up from germline, CDR1 is SNHLY and CDR2 is FYNNEI. Between the trimmed V and J ends, which lost 8 bases and 2 bases, there was a span of 12 bases. CDR3 length: 14 residues. The CDR3 here is CASCRDVTNEKLFF. CDR3 nucleotides: TGTGCCAGCTGCCGGGACGTCACTAATGAAAAACTGTTTTTT.

The V call is TRBV28, the J call TRBJ1-3; D gene ambiguous. This CDR3 contains 14 residues. Trimming removed 6 bases from V and 2 bases from J, with 11 bases in between. The germline V gene has CDR1 MDHEN and CDR2 SYDVKM. The CDR3 sequence is CASSSHTPGNTIYF. DNA for the CDR3: TGTGCCAGCAGCAGCCACACCCCTGGAAACACCATATATTTT.

The table lists this clonotype with many counts. The CDR3 loop is CASSVEDNYGYTF. The CDR3 nucleotides read TGTGCCAGCAGCGTAGAAGATAACTATGGCTACACCTTC. V is TRBV9 and J is TRBJ1-2; D gene uncertain. Germline assignment: CDR1 SGDLS and CDR2 YYNGEE. CDR3 length equals 13 residues. V dropped 0 bases and J dropped 1 base, with 4 bases sitting between them. The full variable domain, with the rest looked up from reference TRBV9 and TRBJ1-2, is DSGVTQTPKHLITATGQRVTLRCSPRSGDLSVYWYQQSLDQGLQFLIQYYNGEERAKGNILERFSAQQFPDLHSELNLSSLELGDSALYFCASSVEDNYGYTFGSGTRLTVV.

This clonotype was detected many times. The chain joins TRBV20-1 to TRBJ1-1; 7 bases fit TRBD1. The CDR3 loop spans 17 amino acids. The V gene's germline CDR1 is DFQATT and CDR2 SNEGSKA (reference sequence). V was clipped by 6 bases and J by 0 bases; unmatched bases: 16. CDR3 nucleotide sequence: TGCAGTGCCAGACGACAGGGTTGGGGGGGGATGAACACTGAAGCTTTCTTT. It yields the protein CSARRQGWGGMNTEAFF.